This T cell receptor beta chain is from a study of PD-1 blockade in classical Hodgkin lymphoma. Across the study: Administration of nivolumab to patients was at 3 mg/kg intravenously every 2 weeks.

About this clone itself: The antigen is not known.

The CDR3 is 15 residues long. V lost 2 bases, J lost 1 base, and 2 bases stayed unmatched. Germline lookup yields CDR1 SGHDN and CDR2 FVKESK. Each of the patients experienced relapse following autologous stem cell transplantation, and their brentuximab vedotin exposure differed. Best responses were complete response, partial response or progressive disease. Broader study findings: A reduction in baseline TCR diversity was reportedly seen in newly diagnosed patients relative to healthy donors. Patients newly diagnosed and complete responders had comparable baseline diversity.

Some clones are missing from TCRdb's copy, which holds only in-frame ones; the method was immunoSEQ multiplex PCR. This sample has 55,000 to 80,000 clones; approximately 90% occur once, and the top ten carry under 15%. The J gene is TRBJ2-4, the V gene TRBV14; TRBD1 matches at 7 bases. The clonotype was recovered from a human donor with classical Hodgkin lymphoma. This sample comprised peripheral blood mononuclear cells (PBMCs), obtained at baseline. DNA for the CDR3: TGTGCCAGCAGCCAACAGACAGGGGCCAAAAACATTCAGTACTTC. Encoded protein: CASSQQTGAKNIQYF.